What follows are 26 T cell receptor beta chains derived from one specimen sequenced in a study of cytomegalovirus exposure and HLA in healthy donors. Profiling relied on immunoSEQ multiplex PCR, and the TCRdb table lists in-frame clones only, not all of them. The table shows about 180,000 clones, with 85% occurring only once. The material sequenced was PBMCs. The source is a young man in good health and CMV-seropositive.

This clone was seen a few times. The CDR3 reads CASSPVGQGPGTQYF. The CDR3 region has the DNA TGTGCCAGCTCACCGGTGGGACAGGGGCCGGGGACGCAGTATTTT. The rearrangement links TRBV18 to TRBJ2-3; 10 nucleotides match TRBD1. CDR3 length: 15 residues. Germline trimming cut 3 bases from V and 9 bases from J; bases unmatched to any gene: 9. Germline CDR1 is KGHSH and CDR2 is LQKENI. The entire variable domain, with the rest obtained from reference TRBV18 and TRBJ2-3, is as follows: NAGVMQNPRHLVRRRGQEARLRCSPMKGHSHVYWYRQLPEEGLKFMVYLQKENIIDESGMPKERFSAEFPKEGPSILRIQQVVRGDSAAYFCASSPVGQGPGTQYFGPGTRLTVL.

V and J are TRBV5-1 and TRBJ2-3, with D perhaps matching TRBD1 (6 bases). Trimming took 0 bases from V and 4 from J, leaving 12 bases between them. The CDR3 spans 15 residues. Germline V gene data show CDR1 as SGHRS and CDR2 as YFSETQ. This CDR3 is CASSLDRARADTQYF. CDR3 DNA: TGCGCCAGCAGCTTGGACAGGGCCCGAGCAGATACGCAGTATTTT. Drawing the rest from reference TRBV5-1 and TRBJ2-3, the complete variable domain is KAGVTQTPRYLIKTRGQQVTLSCSPISGHRSVSWYQQTPGQGLQFLFEYFSETQRNKGNFPGRFSGRQFSNSRSEMNVSTLELGDSALYLCASSLDRARADTQYFGPGTRLTVL.

V and J are TRBV20-1 and TRBJ2-1; D is ambiguous. This CDR3 spans 11 amino acids. Germline CDR1 and CDR2: DFQATT and SNEGSKA (reference sequence). V was cut by 2 bases and J by 10 bases, with 9 bases left in between. The CDR3 DNA reads as TGCAGTGCTAGAAGAGGAGAAGAGCAGTTCTTC. It codes for CSARRGEEQFF.

Note on this clone: This likely stems from a read error, as it lies one base from a far larger clone. Other DNA sequences in this sample translate to the same CDR3. This chain links TRBV11-3 with TRBJ2-7; 11 bases agree with TRBD2. The trim removed 4 bases at V and 3 bases at J, leaving 2 bases unmatched. This CDR3 is built from 14 residues. Germline V CDR1 and CDR2: SGHNT, YENEEA. Here the CDR3 reads CASSSGTSGYEQYF. CDR3 nucleotides: TGTGCCAGCAGCTCTGGGACTAGCGGCTACGAGCAGTACTTC.

The chain has TRBV4-1 and TRBJ2-5, with TRBD2 matching 7 bases. V lost 5 bases to trimming and J lost 3 bases; unmatched junction nucleotides: 6. Germline V gives CDR1 MGHRA, CDR2 YSYEKL. This CDR3 contains 14 residues. The CDR3: CASSSTSVEETQYF. In DNA form, the CDR3 reads TGCGCCAGCAGCTCTACTAGCGTAGAAGAGACCCAGTACTTC.

The J gene is TRBJ1-1, the V gene TRBV4-2; possible D gene TRBD1, 6 bases. Germline V lookup: CDR1 LGHNA, CDR2 YNFKEQ. With 0 bases removed from V and 2 bases from J, the gap between germline ends came to 10 bases. This CDR3 has 15 amino acids. CDR3 loop: CASSQDTGPNTEAFF. The CDR3 coding sequence is TGTGCCAGCAGCCAAGATACAGGGCCCAACACTGAAGCTTTCTTT.

The rearrangement joins TRBV11-2 to TRBJ2-7; possibly TRBD2 for D (5 bases). V lost 1 base, J lost 2 bases, and 9 bases lay in between. The CDR3 sequence is 14 residues long. Germline V lookup: CDR1 SGHAT, CDR2 FQNNGV. The CDR3 loop is CASSLAWTAYEQYF. The DNA for the CDR3 is TGTGCCAGCAGCTTAGCATGGACTGCCTACGAGCAGTACTTC.

V usage is TRBV15 and J usage is TRBJ2-5, with D tentatively TRBD1 (7 bases). CDR3 length: 18 residues. Germline values: CDR1 LNHNV, CDR2 YYDKDF (reference sequence). Deletions cut 0 bases from V and 5 bases from J, with 22 bases between. The CDR3 protein is CATSRDMAGRGRGETQYF. Here the CDR3 DNA reads TGTGCCACCAGCAGAGATATGGCGGGAAGGGGGCGAGGGGAGACCCAGTACTTC.

This chain uses TRBV28 with TRBJ1-3; 7 positions agree with TRBD1. This CDR3 is 15 amino acids long. From germline, CDR1 is MDHEN and CDR2 SYDVKM. The V segment lost 3 bases and the J segment 4 bases; nucleotides outside the gene matches: 6. CDR3: CASSFRDSRGNTIYF. CDR3 coding DNA: TGTGCCAGCAGTTTCCGGGACAGTCGAGGAAACACCATATATTTT.

This clone has just one count. The rearrangement links TRBV28 to TRBJ1-2, with TRBD1 identical over 9 bases. Germline V gene lookup returns CDR1 MDHEN and CDR2 SYDVKM. The CDR3 runs to 16 residues. Trimming removed 8 bases from V and 0 bases from J; junction bases left unmatched: 10. The CDR3: CASLEGGTGPNYGYTF. In DNA, the CDR3 is TGTGCCAGCCTCGAAGGCGGGACAGGGCCTAACTATGGCTACACCTTC.

The chain uses TRBV6-5 and TRBJ1-2; 8 bases are a match to TRBD1. J lost 7 bases, V lost 0 bases, and 7 bases had no gene match. The CDR3 has 15 residues. The germline CDR1 and CDR2 sequences are MNHEY and SVGAGI. CDR3 DNA sequence: TGTGCCAGCAGTTACTCGGGGACCGACAGGGGTGGCTACACCTTC. This sequence encodes CASSYSGTDRGGYTF.

On this clone itself: The same CDR3 also results from other DNA sequences found in this sample. The V and J genes are TRBV5-1 and TRBJ2-6; D possibly corresponds to TRBD2 (6 bases). The germline gives CDR1 SGHRS, CDR2 YFSETQ. CDR3 size: 16 residues. Trimming removed 1 base at V and 1 base at J, with 9 bases between. DNA for the CDR3: TGCGCCAGCAGCTTGACCGGGAGTTCTGGGGCCAACGTCCTGACTTTC. Amino acid sequence: CASSLTGSSGANVLTF. The whole variable domain, filled in from reference TRBV5-1 and TRBJ2-6, reads KAGVTQTPRYLIKTRGQQVTLSCSPISGHRSVSWYQQTPGQGLQFLFEYFSETQRNKGNFPGRFSGRQFSNSRSEMNVSTLELGDSALYLCASSLTGSSGANVLTFGAGSRLTVL.

This chain connects TRBV19 to TRBJ1-5; D is undetermined. Per germline, CDR1 LNHDA and CDR2 SQIVND (reference sequence). The length of the CDR3 is 13 residues. V was clipped by 6 bases and J by 3 bases, with 9 bases between them. The CDR3: CASSLEANQPQHF. DNA of the CDR3: TGTGCCAGTAGCCTCGAGGCCAATCAGCCCCAGCATTTT. The complete variable domain, with remaining parts taken from reference TRBV19 and TRBJ1-5, reads DGGITQSPKYLFRKEGQNVTLSCEQNLNHDAMYWYRQDPGQGLRLIYYSQIVNDFQKGDIAEGYSVSREKKESFPLTVTSAQKNPTAFYLCASSLEANQPQHFGDGTRLSIL.

The chain joins TRBV19 to TRBJ2-7; 9 bases are shared with TRBD1. Germline assignment: CDR1 LNHDA and CDR2 SQIVND (reference sequence). The CDR3 consists of 15 residues. V shed 4 bases, J shed 4 bases, and the junction held 8 bases outside the gene matches. CDR3 coding DNA: TGTGCCAGTAGTACGACAGGGGGGCTAGGTTACGAGCAGTACTTC. Protein: CASSTTGGLGYEQYF.

This clone has just a few counts. The chain employs TRBV5-4 and TRBJ1-2, with 8 positions matching TRBD1. The CDR3 loop spans 15 amino acids. Per germline, CDR1 SGHNT and CDR2 YYREEE (reference sequence). With V trimmed by 2 bases and J by 6 bases, 9 bases remained unmatched. The CDR3, as DNA: TGTGCCAGCAGCTTATCGCAGGGGGCGCAGGATGGCTACACCTTC. It yields the protein CASSLSQGAQDGYTF.

The genes are TRBV10-3 and TRBJ2-1, with D possibly being TRBD1 (6 bases). Germline assignment: CDR1 ENHRY and CDR2 SYGVKD. V shed 2 bases and J shed 3 bases, with 8 bases lying between them. The CDR3 runs 14 residues. The DNA of the CDR3 is TGTGCCATCAGTGAGGCAGGGGACTACAATGAGCAGTTCTTC. It translates to CAISEAGDYNEQFF.

CDR3 sequence: CASSQDATSRQFF. The CDR3 region has the DNA TGCGCCAGCAGCCAAGATGCGACTAGCCGGCAGTTCTTC. The chain employs TRBV4-1 and TRBJ2-1; 7 bases fit TRBD2. The J segment lost 12 bases and the V segment lost 0 bases, leaving 5 bases of the junction unmatched. The CDR3 runs to 13 residues. CDR1 is MGHRA, CDR2 YSYEKL, per germline.

The V call is TRBV27, the J call TRBJ1-2; a possible D gene is TRBD1 (6 bases). CDR1 is MNHEY and CDR2 is SMNVEV in the germline V gene (reference sequence). V lost 5 bases and J lost 4, with 11 bases in between. This CDR3 is 13 amino acids long. For the CDR3, the DNA is TGTGCCAGCAGTCGCGGGGGGGCCTATGGCTACACCTTC. It yields the protein CASSRGGAYGYTF.

In regard to this clone: Other DNA sequences from this sample encode an identical CDR3 as well. V is TRBV27 and J is TRBJ2-7, with 7 bases lining up with TRBD1. The germline CDR1 and CDR2 sequences are MNHEY and SMNVEV (reference sequence). The CDR3 is 13 amino acids. Trimming cost V 3 bases and J 2 bases; bases outside gene matches: 1. In nucleotides, the CDR3 is TGTGCCAGCAGTTTGGGACAGACCTACGAGCAGTACTTC. This gives the protein CASSLGQTYEQYF.

The V and J genes are TRBV27 and TRBJ1-4; 9 bases fit TRBD1. CDR3 length: 16 residues. Germline trimming cut 5 bases from V and 3 bases from J; bases unmatched to any gene: 7. Germline V lookup: CDR1 MNHEY, CDR2 SMNVEV (reference sequence). This CDR3 reads CASSLGTGNANEKLFF. As DNA, the CDR3 is TGTGCCAGCAGTCTGGGGACAGGGAATGCTAATGAAAAACTGTTTTTT.

The gene calls are TRBV11-3 and TRBJ1-4; D is undetermined. Trimming removed 3 bases at V and 6 bases at J, with 14 bases between. The CDR3 has 15 residues. Germline V gene sequence: CDR1 SGHNT, CDR2 YENEEA. DNA for the CDR3: TGTGCCAGCAGCTTGCGAGGGAACGACTATGAAAAACTGTTTTTT. Residues: CASSLRGNDYEKLFF.

The chain is built from TRBV2 and TRBJ2-7; 8 bases fit TRBD1. The CDR3 has 13 amino acids. In germline, CDR1 is SNHLY, CDR2 FYNNEI. The CDR3 loop reads CAQGAGGSYEQYF. The CDR3 bases are TGTGCTCAGGGGGCAGGGGGCTCGTACGAGCAGTACTTC.

This chain connects TRBV18 to TRBJ2-7; tentatively, D is TRBD1 (6 bases). Deletions cut 6 bases from V and 2 bases from J, with 14 bases between. CDR3 size: 14 residues. Germline CDR1 KGHSH, CDR2 LQKENI. In nucleotides, the CDR3 is TGTGCCAGCTCGCCGGGACAAACGACCTACGAGCAGTACTTC. This encodes CASSPGQTTYEQYF.

V is TRBV16 and J is TRBJ1-6; D is unresolved. The V end was cut by 4 bases, the J end by 5 bases, with 12 bases between. The CDR3 totals 15 residues. CDR1 and CDR2 from the germline V gene are KGHSY and FQNENV. CDR3 coding DNA: TGTGCCAGCAGCCCCCAGGTTCTGAATAATTCACCCCTCCACTTT. Protein sequence: CASSPQVLNNSPLHF.

J is TRBJ2-7 and V is TRBV11-2; 7 bases fit TRBD2. V lost 4 bases and J lost 3; bases outside the gene matches: 0. Germline CDR1 SGHAT, CDR2 FQNNGV. The CDR3 consists of 12 residues. CDR3: CASSSSGYEQYF. The CDR3 nucleotides are TGTGCCAGCAGCTCTAGCGGCTACGAGCAGTACTTC.

The rearrangement uses TRBV18 and TRBJ1-5, with TRBD1 matching 7 bases. The CDR3 has 16 amino acids. The germline V gene encodes CDR1 KGHSH and CDR2 LQKENI. J lost 0 bases, V lost 3 bases, and 5 bases had no gene match. CDR3 protein: CASSPDRDSSNQPQHF. CDR3 bases: TGTGCCAGCTCACCCGACAGGGATAGTAGCAATCAGCCCCAGCATTTT. Drawing the rest from reference TRBV18 and TRBJ1-5, the complete variable domain is NAGVMQNPRHLVRRRGQEARLRCSPMKGHSHVYWYRQLPEEGLKFMVYLQKENIIDESGMPKERFSAEFPKEGPSILRIQQVVRGDSAAYFCASSPDRDSSNQPQHFGDGTRLSIL.